The TCR beta chain described here comes from a study of T cells expressing NK-cell markers. TCRdb reprocessed the 5' RACE reads and keeps a single row for each CDR3 protein, giving no DNA. Its table lists some 150,000 distinct CDR3 sequences. CDR1 and CDR2 (germline): SGHRS, YFSETQ. CDR3 length equals 13 residues. V is TRBV5-1 and J is TRBJ1-1. The sequenced sample consisted of blood T cells: a sorted CD56 or NKG2C T cell subset, CD4+ or CD8+ T cells, or bulk PBMC T cells (not recorded which). This clonotype was sampled from a man younger than 30 in good health. Here the CDR3 reads CASSAGPETEAFF.